This T cell receptor beta chain was obtained from a study of cytomegalovirus exposure and HLA in healthy donors. Study results and caveats: Reports described diagnosis of cytomegalovirus status by the classifier as highly specific and sensitive. According to a later analysis, most TCR beta chains associated with CMV appeared HLA-restricted.

V gave up 2 bases and J gave up 4 bases, with 18 bases separating them. This CDR3 comprises 16 residues. Germline V gene lookup returns CDR1 SGHDN and CDR2 FVKESK. PCR employed 60 Vbeta and 13 Jbeta primers. Produced via immunoSEQ multiplex PCR; TCRdb's table is partial and in-frame only. The table for this sample gives about 130,000 clones. With respect to this clone: As yet, its antigen is unknown.

Sequencing used PBMCs. The clonotype was recovered from a woman aged 40-49 years in good health and CMV-seropositive. This rearrangement joins TRBV14 to TRBJ2-7; D is unclear. The DNA for the CDR3 is TGTGCCAGCAGCCAACTTACCCAGGCAACATCTTACGAGCAGTACTTC. Translation: CASSQLTQATSYEQYF.